This is a list of T cell receptor beta chains from one sample in a study of spatial heterogeneity in lung cancer. TCRdb ran MiXCR on the 5' RACE reads and lists one entry per CDR3 protein. The table lists fewer than 20,000 distinct CDR3 sequences, about 9% of them singletons. The specimen was PBMCs, collected at follow-up. The origin of the receptors is a male donor with early-stage non-small cell lung cancer. Both conserved end residues are part of each CDR3. The listing skips clone size in some rows; elsewhere it reads once, few, many or a size class.

clone size | V gene | CDR3 protein
many | TRBV11-2 | CASSLRTGRGTGELFF
NA | TRBV2 | CASSVPGVPTDTQYF
many | TRBV2 | CASSLDRLGSPLHF
many | TRBV6-4 | CASSDSAGGSPDTQYF
NA | TRBV11-2 | CTSSLETGYGYTF
medium-sized | TRBV18 | CASSSNAVPGEKLFF
many | TRBV28 | CASSWGQAYEQYF
many | TRBV2 | CASKNQGEYEQYF
few | TRBV7-2 | CASSLGLGNSPLHF
many | TRBV6-2/TRBV6-3 | CASSYRTANTEAFF
many | TRBV3-1 | CASSLTGRTQETQYF
many | TRBV27 | CASRLSGGSSYEQYF
NA | TRBV13 | CASNTSSGLAVQETQYF
many | TRBV4-3 | CASSQGPGKTETQYF
many | TRBV10-1 | CASSPSGRRETQYF
many | TRBV19 | CASTNPALASEQFF
many | TRBV29-1 | CSVEGGEFYEQYF
many | TRBV6-2/TRBV6-3 | CASSYAPLAGEPDTQYF
many | TRBV12-3/TRBV12-4 | CASSFLGRYYGYTF